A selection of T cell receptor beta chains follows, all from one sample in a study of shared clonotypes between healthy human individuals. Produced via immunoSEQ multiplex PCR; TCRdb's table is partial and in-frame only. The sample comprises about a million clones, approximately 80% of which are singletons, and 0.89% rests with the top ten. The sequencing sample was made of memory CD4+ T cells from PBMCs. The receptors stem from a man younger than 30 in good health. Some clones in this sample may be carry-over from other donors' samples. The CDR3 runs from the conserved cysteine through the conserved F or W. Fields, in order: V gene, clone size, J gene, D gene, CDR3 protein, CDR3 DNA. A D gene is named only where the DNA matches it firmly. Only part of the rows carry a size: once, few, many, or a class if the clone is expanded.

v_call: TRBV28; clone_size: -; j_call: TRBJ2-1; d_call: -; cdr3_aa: CASSFLNFDNEQFF; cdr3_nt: TGTGCCAGCAGTTTCCTCAACTTCGACAATGAGCAGTTCTTC
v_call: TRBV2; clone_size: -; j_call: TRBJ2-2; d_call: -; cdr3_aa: CASSEVSGSTGELFF; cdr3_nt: TGTGCCAGCAGTGAAGTTTCGGGTTCCACCGGGGAGCTGTTTTTT
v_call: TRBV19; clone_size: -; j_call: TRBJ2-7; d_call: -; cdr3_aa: CASSHWDGYEQYF; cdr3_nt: TGTGCCAGTAGTCACTGGGACGGCTACGAGCAGTACTTC
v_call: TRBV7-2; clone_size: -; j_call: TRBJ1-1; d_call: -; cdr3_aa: CASSPWGVVATEAFF; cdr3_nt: TGTGCCAGCAGCCCCTGGGGCGTAGTTGCCACTGAAGCTTTCTTT
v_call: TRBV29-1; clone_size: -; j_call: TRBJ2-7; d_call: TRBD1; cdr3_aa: CSVGLGQGAYEQYF; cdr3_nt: TGCAGCGTTGGCCTGGGACAGGGGGCCTACGAGCAGTACTTC
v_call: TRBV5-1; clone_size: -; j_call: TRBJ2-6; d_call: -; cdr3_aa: CASKEQGYGANVLTF; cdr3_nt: TGCGCCAGCAAGGAACAGGGATATGGGGCCAACGTCCTGACTTTC
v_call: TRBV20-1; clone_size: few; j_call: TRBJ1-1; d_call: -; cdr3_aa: CSARRNTEAFF; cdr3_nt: TGCAGTGCTAGACGGAACACTGAAGCTTTCTTT
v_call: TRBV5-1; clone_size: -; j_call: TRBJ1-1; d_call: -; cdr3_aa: CASSLDLSGTTEAFF; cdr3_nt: TGCGCCAGCAGCTTGGATCTTTCGGGGACCACTGAAGCTTTCTTT
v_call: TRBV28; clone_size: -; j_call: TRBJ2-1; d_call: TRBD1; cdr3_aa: CASSLYGVGTGGLDEQFF; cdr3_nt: TGTGCCAGCAGTTTATATGGGGTTGGGACAGGGGGATTAGATGAGCAGTTCTTC
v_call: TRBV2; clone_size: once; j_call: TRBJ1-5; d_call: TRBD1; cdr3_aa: CASSDWDRGNQPQHF; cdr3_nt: TGTGCCAGCAGTGATTGGGACAGGGGCAATCAGCCCCAGCATTTT
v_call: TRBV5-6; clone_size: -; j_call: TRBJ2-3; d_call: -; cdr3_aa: CASSPVGQGSTDTQYF; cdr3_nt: TGTGCCAGCAGCCCGGTCGGCCAGGGGAGCACAGATACGCAGTATTTT
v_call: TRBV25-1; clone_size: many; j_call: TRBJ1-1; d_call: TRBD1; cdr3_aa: CASRSTRGPVAEAFF; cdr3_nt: TGTGCCAGCAGATCGACCAGGGGGCCTGTGGCTGAAGCTTTCTTT
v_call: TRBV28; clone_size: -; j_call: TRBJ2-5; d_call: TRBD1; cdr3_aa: CASSLSPRQGMVETQYF; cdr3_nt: TGTGCCAGCAGTTTGAGTCCGAGACAGGGGATGGTGGAGACCCAGTACTTC
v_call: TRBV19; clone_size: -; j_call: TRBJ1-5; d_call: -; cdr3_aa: CASRTGQWASNQPQHF; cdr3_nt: TGTGCCAGTAGAACTGGACAGTGGGCTAGCAATCAGCCCCAGCATTTT
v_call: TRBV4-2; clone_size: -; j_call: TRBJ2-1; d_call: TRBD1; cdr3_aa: CASSPRDRGYEQFF; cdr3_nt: TGTGCCAGCAGCCCCCGGGACAGGGGCTATGAGCAGTTCTTC
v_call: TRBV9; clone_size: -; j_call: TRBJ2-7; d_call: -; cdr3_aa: CASSVSPKGGYEQYF; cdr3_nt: TGTGCCAGCAGCGTCTCCCCCAAGGGGGGCTACGAGCAGTACTTC
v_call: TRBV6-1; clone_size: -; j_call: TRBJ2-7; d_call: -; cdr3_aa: CASTRTVPYEQYF; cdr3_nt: TGTGCCAGCACAAGGACGGTGCCCTACGAGCAGTACTTC
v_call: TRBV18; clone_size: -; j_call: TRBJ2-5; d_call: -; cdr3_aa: CASSPSETQYF; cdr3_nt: TGTGCCAGCTCACCGAGCGAGACCCAGTACTTC
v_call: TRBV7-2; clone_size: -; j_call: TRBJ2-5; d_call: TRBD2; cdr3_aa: CASSPRGETQYF; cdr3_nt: TGTGCCAGCAGCCCGCGGGGGGAGACCCAGTACTTC
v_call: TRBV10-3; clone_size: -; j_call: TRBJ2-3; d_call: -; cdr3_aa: CAISGSGTDTQYF; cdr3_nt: TGTGCCATCAGTGGGTCAGGCACAGATACGCAGTATTTT
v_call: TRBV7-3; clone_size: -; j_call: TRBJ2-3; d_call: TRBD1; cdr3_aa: CASSLLAGQVGTQYF; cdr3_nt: TGTGCCAGCAGCTTATTGGCGGGACAGGTTGGGACGCAGTATTTT
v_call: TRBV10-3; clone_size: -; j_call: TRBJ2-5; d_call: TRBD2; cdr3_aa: CAIGGAGSGETQYF; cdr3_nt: TGTGCCATCGGGGGAGCGGGATCGGGGGAGACCCAGTACTTC
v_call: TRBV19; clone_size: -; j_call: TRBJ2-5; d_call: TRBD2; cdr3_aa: CASSMGWGGRNQYQETQYF; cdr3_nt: TGTGCCAGTAGTATGGGATGGGGCGGGAGAAACCAGTACCAAGAGACCCAGTACTTC
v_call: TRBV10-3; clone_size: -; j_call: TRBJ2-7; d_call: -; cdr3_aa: CAISEGARGTYEQYF; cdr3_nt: TGTGCCATCAGTGAGGGGGCCAGAGGGACCTACGAGCAGTACTTC
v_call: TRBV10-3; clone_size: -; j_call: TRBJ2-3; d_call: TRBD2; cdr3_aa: CATTAGGPGTDTQYF; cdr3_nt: TGTGCCACCACAGCGGGAGGGCCGGGTACAGATACGCAGTATTTT
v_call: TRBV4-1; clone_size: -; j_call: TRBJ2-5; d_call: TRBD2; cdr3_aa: CASSQGTSGQETQYF; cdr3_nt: TGCGCCAGCAGCCAAGGGACTAGCGGCCAAGAGACCCAGTACTTC
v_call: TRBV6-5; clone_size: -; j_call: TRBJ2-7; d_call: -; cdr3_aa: CASSQGTGLEQYF; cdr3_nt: TGTGCCAGCAGCCAGGGGACTGGTCTCGAGCAGTACTTC
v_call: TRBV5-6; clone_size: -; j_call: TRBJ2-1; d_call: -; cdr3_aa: CASSLVGSGRNEQFF; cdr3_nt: TGTGCCAGCAGCTTGGTCGGGAGCGGCCGAAATGAGCAGTTCTTC
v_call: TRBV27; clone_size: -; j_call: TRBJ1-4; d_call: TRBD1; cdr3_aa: CASSFRWSGTGGEKLFF; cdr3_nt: TGTGCCAGCAGTTTTCGTTGGTCGGGGACAGGGGGGGAAAAACTGTTTTTT
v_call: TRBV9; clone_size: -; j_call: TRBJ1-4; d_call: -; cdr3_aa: CASSVTGSPQNEKLFF; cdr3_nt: TGTGCCAGCAGCGTAACAGGATCTCCTCAAAATGAAAAACTGTTTTTT
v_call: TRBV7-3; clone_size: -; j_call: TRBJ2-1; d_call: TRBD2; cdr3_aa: CASSSRTSGIHNEQFF; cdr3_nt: TGTGCCAGCAGCTCCCGGACTAGCGGGATACACAATGAGCAGTTCTTC
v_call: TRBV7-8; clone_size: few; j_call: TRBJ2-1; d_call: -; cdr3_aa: CASSLPQGSPHNEQFF; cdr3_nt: TGTGCCAGCAGCTTACCCCAGGGGTCCCCCCACAATGAGCAGTTCTTC
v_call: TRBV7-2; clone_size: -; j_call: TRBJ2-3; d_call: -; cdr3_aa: CASSLDLSYTDTQYF; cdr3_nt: TGTGCCAGCAGCTTAGATCTTAGCTACACAGATACGCAGTATTTT
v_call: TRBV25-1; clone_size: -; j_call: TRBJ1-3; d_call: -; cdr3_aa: CASRDPAGNTIYF; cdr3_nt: TGTGCCAGCAGGGATCCGGCTGGAAACACCATATATTTT
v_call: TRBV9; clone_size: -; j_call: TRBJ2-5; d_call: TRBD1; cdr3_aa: CASSVSRQGAFETQYF; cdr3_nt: TGTGCCAGCAGCGTATCGCGACAGGGGGCGTTTGAGACCCAGTACTTC
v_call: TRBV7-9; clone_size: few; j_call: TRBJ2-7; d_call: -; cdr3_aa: CASSTKTVEGYEQYF; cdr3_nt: TGTGCCAGCAGCACCAAGACAGTCGAGGGCTACGAGCAGTACTTC
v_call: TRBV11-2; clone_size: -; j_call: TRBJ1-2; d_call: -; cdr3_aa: CASSSPGAEGGYTF; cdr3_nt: TGTGCCAGCAGCTCCCCAGGGGCGGAAGGCGGCTACACCTTC
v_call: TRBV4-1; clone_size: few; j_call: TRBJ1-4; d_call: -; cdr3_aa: CASSDRRPTNEKLFF; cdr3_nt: TGCGCCAGCAGCGATCGACGGCCAACTAATGAAAAACTGTTTTTT
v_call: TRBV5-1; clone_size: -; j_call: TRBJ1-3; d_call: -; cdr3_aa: CASSLTGDGNTIYF; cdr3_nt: TGCGCCAGCAGCTTGACCGGGGATGGAAACACCATATATTTT
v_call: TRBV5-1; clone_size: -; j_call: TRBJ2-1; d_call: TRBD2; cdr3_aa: CASSLAGLAGYNEQFF; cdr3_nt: TGCGCCAGCAGCTTGGCGGGACTAGCGGGATACAATGAGCAGTTCTTC
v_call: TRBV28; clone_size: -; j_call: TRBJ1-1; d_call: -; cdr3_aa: CASSATANTEAFF; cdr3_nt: TGTGCCAGCAGCGCCACAGCGAACACTGAAGCTTTCTTT
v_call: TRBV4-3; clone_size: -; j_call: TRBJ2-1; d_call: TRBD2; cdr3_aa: CASSQDFERDEQFF; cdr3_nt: TGCGCCAGCAGCCAAGATTTTGAGCGGGACGAGCAGTTCTTC
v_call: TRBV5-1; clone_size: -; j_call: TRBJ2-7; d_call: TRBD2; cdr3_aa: CASSLAGTSDGPYEQYF; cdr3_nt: TGCGCCAGCAGCTTGGCCGGGACTAGCGATGGACCCTACGAGCAGTACTTC
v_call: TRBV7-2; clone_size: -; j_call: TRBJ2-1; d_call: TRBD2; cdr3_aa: CASSPTSGIYNEQFF; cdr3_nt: TGTGCCAGCAGCCCAACTAGCGGGATCTACAATGAGCAGTTCTTC
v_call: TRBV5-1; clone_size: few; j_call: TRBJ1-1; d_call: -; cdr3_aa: CASSFGSGNTEAFF; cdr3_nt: TGCGCCAGCAGCTTTGGGTCAGGGAACACTGAAGCTTTCTTT
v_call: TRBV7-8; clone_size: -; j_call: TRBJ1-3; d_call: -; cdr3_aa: CASSSMGASGNTIYF; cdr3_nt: TGTGCCAGCAGCTCTATGGGAGCCTCTGGAAACACCATATATTTT
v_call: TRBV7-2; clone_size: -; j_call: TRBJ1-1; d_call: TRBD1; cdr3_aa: CASSFAGGTEAFF; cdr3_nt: TGTGCCAGCAGCTTCGCAGGGGGCACTGAAGCTTTCTTT
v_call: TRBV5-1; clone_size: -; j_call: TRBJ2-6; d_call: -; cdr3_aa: CASSLMYVGPSGANVLTF; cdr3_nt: TGCGCCAGCAGCTTGATGTACGTTGGACCTTCTGGGGCCAACGTCCTGACTTTC
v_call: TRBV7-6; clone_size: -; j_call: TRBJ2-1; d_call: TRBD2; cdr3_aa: CASSPIAGSYNEQFF; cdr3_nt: TGTGCCAGCAGCCCGATAGCGGGGTCCTACAATGAGCAGTTCTTC
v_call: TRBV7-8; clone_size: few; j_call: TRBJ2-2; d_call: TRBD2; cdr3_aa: CASSPSPGLAGALGTGELFF; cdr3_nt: TGTGCCAGCAGCCCTAGTCCGGGACTAGCGGGAGCCTTGGGGACCGGGGAGCTGTTTTTT
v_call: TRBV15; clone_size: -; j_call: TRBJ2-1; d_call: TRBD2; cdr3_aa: CATSRDRGGSGSNEQFF; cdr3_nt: TGTGCCACCAGCAGAGATCGAGGGGGTAGCGGGAGTAATGAGCAGTTCTTC
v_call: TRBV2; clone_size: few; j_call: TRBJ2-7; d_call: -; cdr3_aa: CASSGRGGYEQYF; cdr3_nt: TGTGCCAGCAGTGGGCGCGGAGGCTACGAGCAGTACTTC
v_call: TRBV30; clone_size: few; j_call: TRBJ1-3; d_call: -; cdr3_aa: CAWSVVGGRGNTIYF; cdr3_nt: TGTGCCTGGAGTGTGGTAGGGGGACGAGGAAACACCATATATTTT
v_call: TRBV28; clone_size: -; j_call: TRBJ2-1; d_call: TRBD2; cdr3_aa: CASSVLAGGPYNEQFF; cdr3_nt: TGTGCCAGCAGTGTTTTAGCGGGAGGTCCCTACAATGAGCAGTTCTTC
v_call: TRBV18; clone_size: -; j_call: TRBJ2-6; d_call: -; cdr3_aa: CASSRGAQNSGANVLTF; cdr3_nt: TGTGCCAGCTCACGGGGGGCGCAGAACTCTGGGGCCAACGTCCTGACTTTC
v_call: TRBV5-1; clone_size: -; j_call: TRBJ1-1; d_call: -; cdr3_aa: CASTPSLLNTEAFF; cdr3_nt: TGCGCCAGCACCCCCTCCCTACTGAACACTGAAGCTTTCTTT
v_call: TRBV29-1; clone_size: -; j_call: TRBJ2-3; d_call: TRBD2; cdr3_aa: CSVTSGRADTQYF; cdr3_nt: TGCAGCGTTACGAGCGGGAGAGCAGATACGCAGTATTTT
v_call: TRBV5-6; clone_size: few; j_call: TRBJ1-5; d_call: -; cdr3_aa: CASSSMRGRHSNQPQHF; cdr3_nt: TGTGCCAGCAGCTCTATGAGGGGACGACATAGCAATCAGCCCCAGCATTTT
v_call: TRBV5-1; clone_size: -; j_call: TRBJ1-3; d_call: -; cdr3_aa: CASSYGGPDSGNTIYF; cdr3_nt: TGCGCCAGCAGCTATGGCGGACCAGACTCTGGAAACACCATATATTTT
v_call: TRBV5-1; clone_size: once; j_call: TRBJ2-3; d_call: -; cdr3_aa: CASSFTIAASTDTQYF; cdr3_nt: TGCGCCAGCAGCTTTACTATAGCGGCGAGCACAGATACGCAGTATTTT